This T cell receptor beta chain comes out of a study of T cell repertoires in cytomegalovirus infection. Study observations and caveats: The ex vivo response was dominated by HLA-C-restricted CMV-specific TCR beta clonotypes.

MiXCR was run by TCRdb on the reads, yielding one entry per CDR3 protein. Among approximately 180,000 distinct CDR3 sequences listed, about 21% were seen once. This clonotype showed up many times. Its cognate antigen is unknown. Germline CDR1 SGHTA, CDR2 FQGNSA. The CDR3 contains 12 residues. V was clipped by 1 base and J by 6 bases, with 4 bases between them. The material sequenced was PBMCs. The receptor comes from a human donor in good health (CMV status not recorded). Some clones in this sample may be carry-over from other donors' samples. The chain joins TRBV7-2 to TRBJ1-5; no clear D gene. The CDR3 protein is CASSLDGQPQHF. The CDR3 DNA reads TGTGCCAGCAGCTTAGACGGTCAGCCCCAGCATTTT.